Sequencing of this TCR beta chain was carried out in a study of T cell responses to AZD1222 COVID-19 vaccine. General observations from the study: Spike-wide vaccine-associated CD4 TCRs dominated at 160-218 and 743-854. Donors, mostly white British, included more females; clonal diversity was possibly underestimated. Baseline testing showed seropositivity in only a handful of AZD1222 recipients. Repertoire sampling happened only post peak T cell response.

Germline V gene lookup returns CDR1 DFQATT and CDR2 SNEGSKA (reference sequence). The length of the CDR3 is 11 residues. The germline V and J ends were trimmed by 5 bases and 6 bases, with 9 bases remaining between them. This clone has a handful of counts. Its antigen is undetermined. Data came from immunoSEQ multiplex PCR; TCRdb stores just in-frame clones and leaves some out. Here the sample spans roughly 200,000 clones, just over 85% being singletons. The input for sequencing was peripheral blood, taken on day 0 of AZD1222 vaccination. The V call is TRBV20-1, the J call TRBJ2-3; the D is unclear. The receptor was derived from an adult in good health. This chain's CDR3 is CSAPLSDTQYF. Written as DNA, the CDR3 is TGCAGTGCTCCTCTATCCGATACGCAGTATTTT.